This T cell receptor (beta chain) was identified during a study of shared clonotypes between healthy human individuals. Study outcomes and limitations: Naive CD4 clonotypes overlapped across a handful of donors at approximately 5%.

Assay used: immunoSEQ multiplex PCR; TCRdb lists only in-frame clones, some missing. The sample yields 950,000 to 1,200,000 clones, approximately 75% seen once. Of note for this clone: What it binds is unknown.

Input material: memory CD4+ T cells from PBMCs. The subset: CD45RA-negative fraction. The sequence was obtained from a man aged 18 to 29 in good health. Some clones in this sample may be carry-over from other donors' samples.

The CDR3 spells CASSPVRGANVLTF. Written as DNA, the CDR3 is TGTGCCAGCAGCCCCGTTCGTGGGGCCAACGTCCTGACTTTC. This chain uses TRBV5-6 with TRBJ2-6; D not certain. CDR1 and CDR2 (germline): SGHDT, YYEEEE. This CDR3 is built from 14 residues. V lost 4 bases, J lost 3 bases, and 8 bases lay in between.